The entry that follows covers one T cell receptor (beta chain) sequence. Its target is not known. Germline V gene lookup returns CDR1 LGHNA and CDR2 YNFKEQ. The CDR3 covers 23 residues. Trimming cost V 0 bases and J 0 bases, with 27 bases left between them. This record comes from a study of OX40 agonist ivuxolimab in advanced cancers. Study at large: Partial responses were observed in three patients, of whom one had hepatocellular carcinoma and two had cutaneous melanoma.

General observations from the study: In the 0.1 to 3.0 mg/kg range, CD4+ and CD8+ blood T cells had expanded clonally by week 6. Some nonresponders also had low normalized T-cell clonal expansion.

The data were produced by immunoSEQ multiplex PCR, yet TCRdb's version contains in-frame clones alone and is incomplete. The sample contains over 55,000 clones, about three quarters of which appear only once. The sequenced sample was CD4+ or CD8+ T cells sorted from blood, obtained in a trial of the OX40 agonist ivuxolimab. This TCR was sampled from an adult with an advanced solid tumor such as melanoma, head and neck, liver or kidney cancer. This rearrangement joins TRBV4-2 to TRBJ2-6; tentatively, D is TRBD1 (6 bases). CDR3 DNA sequence: TGTGCCAGCAGCCAAGATCTTTTCGGCTCACCGGGACACCAAGGCTCTGGGGCCAACGTCCTGACTTTC. It specifies CASSQDLFGSPGHQGSGANVLTF.